The entry below describes one TCR beta chain. Its antigen remains unknown. CDR3 length: 11 residues. Trimming removed 4 bases from V and 9 bases from J, with 10 bases in between. Germline V CDR1 and CDR2: SGHTA, FQGNSA. This sample is drawn from a study of shared clonotypes between healthy human individuals. Whole-study results and caveats: Limitation of the genetic and exposure-history diversity represented came from the few donors. Though the depth was large, rarefaction showed that sorted-subset sequencing was incomplete.

Replicate sorted-subset PCRs were loaded with around 210 ng DNA, 30,000 or so T cell genomes. As processed by the authors: Sequence data from immunoSEQ were junction-only and lacked quality scores; consequently, filtering differed. Only in-frame clones appear in the TCRdb table, and some are missing; sequencing was by immunoSEQ multiplex PCR. D and trimming were read from the DNA, whereas the V and J calls and clone size are those reported in that table. The sample holds some 1,100,000 clones, 75% to 80% seen once. The V gene is TRBV7-2, the J gene TRBJ2-7; a possible D gene is TRBD2 (5 bases). The source of this sequence is a man younger than 35 in good health. Some clones in this sample may be carry-over from other donors' samples. Sequencing was performed on memory CD4+ T cells from PBMCs. Subset here: CD45RA-negative fraction. CDR3 residues: CASSSGFGQYF. CDR3 DNA sequence: TGTGCCAGCAGCTCGGGATTCGGGCAGTACTTC.